Shown below are 21 T cell receptor beta chains from a single sample sequenced in a study of blood T cell repertoires in COVID-19. Clones were sequenced by immunoSEQ multiplex PCR, and TCRdb holds only the in-frame ones, with some missing. The table includes around 200,000 clones, 70% to 85% detected once. The source material was peripheral blood. The receptor set was obtained from a man aged 50 to 59 who had recovered from COVID-19.

This clone was seen just once. This rearrangement joins TRBV5-1 to TRBJ2-1; weak D call: TRBD2 (6 bases). Germline V gives CDR1 SGHRS, CDR2 YFSETQ. This CDR3 spans 13 amino acids. Trimming removed 4 bases from V and 4 bases from J, with 9 bases in between. CDR3 coding DNA: TGCGCCAGCAGCGGGCGGGGTTACAATGAGCAGTTCTTC. It codes for CASSGRGYNEQFF.

V gene TRBV6-6 combines with J gene TRBJ2-2, with 7 positions matching TRBD1. V shed 6 bases and J 4 bases; nucleotides not matched to a gene: 11. Germline V CDR1 and CDR2: MNHNY, SVGAGI (reference sequence). This CDR3 contains 16 residues. CDR3: CASSPLRAGGTGELFF. The CDR3 coding sequence is TGTGCCAGCAGCCCCCTCCGAGCAGGGGGCACCGGGGAGCTGTTTTTT.

In this sample, this clone turned up a few times. The V call is TRBV29-1, the J call TRBJ2-3; maybe TRBD1 (6 bases). V lost 4 bases to trimming and J lost 0 bases, with 17 bases between them. The germline gives CDR1 SQVTM, CDR2 ANQGSEA. The CDR3 spans 16 residues. Here the CDR3 DNA reads TGCAGCGTTGTAATTCTCGGACAGCTAAGCACAGATACGCAGTATTTT. Encoded protein: CSVVILGQLSTDTQYF.

V gene TRBV6-1 combines with J gene TRBJ2-7; TRBD2 is a possible D gene (6 bases). This CDR3 is 15 amino acids long. Germline V lookup: CDR1 MNHNS, CDR2 SASEGT. V shed 2 bases and J shed 5 bases, with 16 bases lying between them. CDR3 amino acids: CASSEPGLGAHEQYF. DNA for the CDR3: TGTGCCAGCAGTGAACCGGGACTCGGGGCCCACGAGCAGTACTTC.

The V and J genes are TRBV28 and TRBJ2-7; 7 bases fit TRBD1. Per the germline V gene, CDR1 is MDHEN and CDR2 is SYDVKM. J lost 1 base, V lost 6 bases, and 6 bases had no gene match. CDR3 length: 14 residues. CDR3 nucleotides: TGTGCCAGCAGCCGCCCCAGGGGGTCCTACGAGCAGTACTTC. This codes for CASSRPRGSYEQYF. The full variable domain, with the rest looked up from reference TRBV28 and TRBJ2-7, is DVKVTQSSRYLVKRTGEKVFLECVQDMDHENMFWYRQDPGLGLRLIYFSYDVKMKEKGDIPEGYSVSREKKERFSLILESASTNQTSMYLCASSRPRGSYEQYFGPGTRLTVT.

This chain joins TRBV19 and TRBJ2-1; D might be TRBD2 (5 bases). V shed 3 bases and J shed 4 bases, with 13 bases lying between them. This CDR3 has 15 residues. In germline, CDR1 is LNHDA, CDR2 SQIVND (reference sequence). CDR3 sequence (DNA): TGTGCCAGTAGTATTAGCCCAAAGCGGTACAATGAGCAGTTCTTC. Protein product: CASSISPKRYNEQFF. The entire variable domain, with the rest obtained from reference TRBV19 and TRBJ2-1, is as follows: DGGITQSPKYLFRKEGQNVTLSCEQNLNHDAMYWYRQDPGQGLRLIYYSQIVNDFQKGDIAEGYSVSREKKESFPLTVTSAQKNPTAFYLCASSISPKRYNEQFFGPGTRLTVL.

The gene calls are TRBV6-1 and TRBJ2-5; D possibly corresponds to TRBD2 (5 bases). This CDR3 spans 19 amino acids. Germline CDR1 and CDR2: MNHNS and SASEGT. The V end was cut by 2 bases, the J end by 2 bases, with 24 bases between. The CDR3 DNA is TGTGCCAGCAGTGAAATCCTGGGAGTTGGGCTAACGCGACAAGAGACCCAGTACTTC. It translates to CASSEILGVGLTRQETQYF.

This rearrangement joins TRBV13 to TRBJ2-7, with 9 nucleotides matching TRBD1. The V and J ends lost 7 bases and 4 bases, in that order; junction bases with no gene match: 8. This CDR3 spans 14 amino acids. The V gene's germline CDR1 is PRHDT and CDR2 FYEKMQ (reference sequence). DNA for the CDR3: TGTGCCAGCACCCAGGGACAGGGTCAGTACGAGCAGTACTTC. Its protein is CASTQGQGQYEQYF.

The chain recombines TRBV30 with TRBJ1-4; possibly TRBD1 for D (5 bases). CDR1 GTSNPN and CDR2 SVGIG come from the germline V gene (reference sequence). Trimming took 1 base from V and 8 from J, leaving 11 bases between them. The CDR3 extends over 13 amino acids. CDR3 nucleotides: TGTGCCTGGAGTGCAGGGATCGGGGAAAAACTGTTTTTT. Protein sequence: CAWSAGIGEKLFF.

V is TRBV15 and J is TRBJ1-6, with D tentatively TRBD1 (6 bases). Trimming took off 1 base at V and 8 bases at J, with 12 bases between the two ends. This CDR3 region has 15 residues. CDR1 and CDR2 from the germline V gene are LNHNV and YYDKDF (reference sequence). CDR3 in amino acids: CATSRVRGGDSPLHF. The DNA for the CDR3 is TGTGCCACCAGCAGAGTCCGAGGGGGGGATTCACCCCTCCACTTT. The variable domain in full, with the rest retrieved from reference TRBV15 and TRBJ1-6, is DAMVIQNPRYQVTQFGKPVTLSCSQTLNHNVMYWYQQKSSQAPKLLFHYYDKDFNNEADTPDNFQSRRPNTSFCFLDIRSPGLGDTAMYLCATSRVRGGDSPLHFGNGTRLTVT.

V usage is TRBV29-1 and J usage is TRBJ2-1, with TRBD2 matching over 7 bases. The CDR3 length is 17 residues. V lost 7 bases and J lost 3; bases outside the gene matches: 18. CDR1 and CDR2 from the germline V gene are SQVTM and ANQGSEA. CDR3 protein: CSAIESRAGPYYNEQFF. Here the CDR3 DNA reads TGCAGCGCTATCGAAAGTCGAGCGGGACCCTACTACAATGAGCAGTTCTTC.

This clone was seen only once. The chain has TRBV5-1 and TRBJ2-2; 8 nucleotides line up with TRBD2. After removal of 1 base from V and 1 base from J, the junction contained 3 bases not matched to a gene. The length of the CDR3 is 16 residues. Germline values: CDR1 SGHRS, CDR2 YFSETQ. The CDR3 DNA sequence: TGCGCCAGCAGCTTGATCCTAGCGGGGAACACCGGGGAGCTGTTTTTT. The encoded protein is CASSLILAGNTGELFF.

The chain is built from TRBV18 and TRBJ2-7, with D tentatively TRBD2 (6 bases). CDR1 KGHSH and CDR2 LQKENI come from the germline V gene. V lost 3 bases and J lost 0, with 12 bases in between. This CDR3 comprises 15 residues. CDR3 bases: TGTGCCAGCTCACCCCAGCGGGCGCTCTCCTACGAGCAGTACTTC. Translation: CASSPQRALSYEQYF.

This clone was detected once. The rearrangement links TRBV7-8 to TRBJ1-5, with D possibly matching TRBD1 (5 bases). The germline V gene has CDR1 SGHVS and CDR2 FQNEAQ. Trimming removed 5 bases at V and 0 bases at J, with 14 bases between. The length of the CDR3 is 16 residues. The CDR3 loop is CASSTKGDYSNQPQHF. The DNA for the CDR3 is TGTGCCAGCAGCACTAAAGGGGATTATAGCAATCAGCCCCAGCATTTT. The full variable domain, in which reference TRBV7-8 and TRBJ1-5 provide the parts outside the CDR3, is GAGVSQSPRYKVAKRGQDVALRCDPISGHVSLFWYQQALGQGPEFLTYFQNEAQLDKSGLPSDRFFAERPEGSVSTLKIQRTQQEDSAVYLCASSTKGDYSNQPQHFGDGTRLSIL.

This clone was seen a single time. The chain carries TRBV5-1 and TRBJ2-1; no reliable D call. The V and J ends lost 0 bases and 0 bases respectively, with 10 bases between them. This CDR3 region has 16 residues. Germline V gene data show CDR1 as SGHRS and CDR2 as YFSETQ. In DNA form, the CDR3 reads TGCGCCAGCAGCTTGGCCGGGTTAAGCTCCTACAATGAGCAGTTCTTC. It specifies CASSLAGLSSYNEQFF.

This rearrangement joins TRBV3-1 (or the pseudogene TRBV3-2) to TRBJ2-7; 8 bases agree with TRBD1. The germline gives CDR1 LGHDT, CDR2 YNNKEL (reference sequence). The junction had 9 bases not matched to a gene; V was cut back by 1 base and J by 7 bases. The CDR3 is made up of 15 amino acids. The CDR3, as DNA: TGTGCCAGCAGCCAAGCCCAGGGGGCGCCGGGAGAGCAGTACTTC. Residues: CASSQAQGAPGEQYF.

The chain couples TRBV9 to TRBJ1-3; unclear D gene. Germline V CDR1 and CDR2: SGDLS, YYNGEE. The CDR3 is made up of 15 amino acids. Trimming took 3 bases from V and 2 from J, leaving 12 bases between them. The CDR3 spells CASSASGMAGNTIYF. The CDR3 DNA is TGTGCCAGCAGCGCCTCGGGTATGGCTGGAAACACCATATATTTT. Using reference TRBV9 and TRBJ1-3 for the parts outside the CDR3, the full variable domain is DSGVTQTPKHLITATGQRVTLRCSPRSGDLSVYWYQQSLDQGLQFLIQYYNGEERAKGNILERFSAQQFPDLHSELNLSSLELGDSALYFCASSASGMAGNTIYFGEGSWLTVV.

This chain connects TRBV27 to TRBJ1-2, with D tentatively TRBD1 (5 bases). Trimming shortened V by 0 bases and J by 4 bases, and 15 bases separated the two germline ends. Germline assignment: CDR1 MNHEY and CDR2 SMNVEV (reference sequence). The CDR3 extends over 16 amino acids. DNA of the CDR3: TGTGCCAGCAGTTTATCCGGACATCTGAGCATCTATGGCTACACCTTC. It codes for CASSLSGHLSIYGYTF.

This chain connects TRBV9 to TRBJ2-2; TRBD2 aligns across 7 bases. The V segment lost 1 base and the J segment 0 bases; nucleotides outside the gene matches: 3. Germline V CDR1 and CDR2: SGDLS, YYNGEE. This CDR3 is built from 16 residues. DNA of the CDR3: TGTGCCAGCAGCGTACGGGGGGTTGCGAACACCGGGGAGCTGTTTTTT. Translated: CASSVRGVANTGELFF.

The CDR3 region has the DNA TGTGCCAGCAGCTTAGGGGACAGATCCTACGAGCAGTACTTC. It specifies CASSLGDRSYEQYF. The rearrangement links TRBV11-3 to TRBJ2-7; TRBD1 matches 7 bases. CDR1 and CDR2 (germline): SGHNT, YENEEA. The CDR3 is 14 amino acids. The ends lost 1 base at V and 1 base at J; junction bases unmatched: 1.

This clone was observed a few times. The chain joins TRBV19 to TRBJ1-5, with 7 bases fitting TRBD1. The CDR3 has 15 residues. With V trimmed by 7 bases and J by 6 bases, 12 bases remained unmatched. Germline V gene sequence: CDR1 LNHDA, CDR2 SQIVND (reference sequence). The CDR3 DNA is TGTGCCAGTAACAGGGGACCGACTCTTGGTCAGCCCCAGCATTTT. This sequence encodes CASNRGPTLGQPQHF.